A single sample gave rise to the 15 T cell receptor beta chains below, sequenced in a study of siplizumab effects on memory and regulatory T cells. Profiling relied on immunoSEQ multiplex PCR, and the TCRdb table lists in-frame clones only, not all of them. The data show about 100,000 clones, 80% to 95% seen once. Sample: CD4+ T cells sorted from blood. Receptor source: a human donor in good health.

Here the CDR3 reads CASLPGGYTEAFF. The CDR3 DNA reads as TGTGCCAGCCTTCCGGGAGGATACACTGAAGCTTTCTTT. The gene calls are TRBV6-6 and TRBJ1-1; D is uncertain. This CDR3 region has 13 residues. The V end lost 8 bases, the J end lost 3 bases, and 13 bases lay between the germline ends. Germline values: CDR1 MNHNY, CDR2 SVGAGI (reference sequence).

By frequency in the sample, this clone is medium-sized. This sequence joins TRBV30 and TRBJ1-1, with unresolved D. Trimming removed 0 bases from V and 10 bases from J, with 9 bases in between. Per germline, CDR1 GTSNPN and CDR2 SVGIG (reference sequence). CDR3 length: 11 amino acids. The CDR3 region has the DNA TGTGCCTGGAGTGTAGGTCTTTTAGCTTTCTTT. Residues: CAWSVGLLAFF.

V and J are TRBV28 and TRBJ1-3, with D unclear. CDR3 size: 16 residues. Germline CDR1 reads MDHEN; CDR2 reads SYDVKM. V was shortened by 3 bases and J by 0 bases, with 12 bases between the two germline ends. This chain's CDR3 is CASSFLASNSGNTIYF. The CDR3 DNA reads as TGTGCCAGCAGTTTTTTGGCCAGCAACTCTGGAAACACCATATATTTT. The whole variable domain, remainder taken from reference TRBV28 and TRBJ1-3, is DVKVTQSSRYLVKRTGEKVFLECVQDMDHENMFWYRQDPGLGLRLIYFSYDVKMKEKGDIPEGYSVSREKKERFSLILESASTNQTSMYLCASSFLASNSGNTIYFGEGSWLTVV.

The V gene is TRBV28, the J gene TRBJ2-7, with D uncertain. The CDR3 consists of 12 residues. V was pared by 5 bases and J by 7 bases, with 12 bases between. The germline V gene has CDR1 MDHEN and CDR2 SYDVKM. CDR3 in amino acids: CASSPRELEQYF. The CDR3 coding sequence is TGTGCCAGCAGTCCCCGTGAATTGGAGCAGTACTTC.

The chain employs TRBV11-2 and TRBJ2-5, with 12 bases aligning to TRBD2. In germline, CDR1 is SGHAT, CDR2 FQNNGV. This CDR3 comprises 17 residues. Trimming at V came to 1 base and at J to 5 bases, leaving 8 bases not matched to a gene. The CDR3 loop reads CASSLGASGGAPETQYF. The CDR3 region has the DNA TGTGCCAGCAGCTTAGGGGCTAGCGGGGGGGCCCCGGAGACCCAGTACTTC.

This clone showed up just once. V gene TRBV18 combines with J gene TRBJ2-7; possible D gene TRBD2, 5 bases. CDR1 and CDR2 from the germline V gene are KGHSH and LQKENI. The germline V and J ends were trimmed by 0 bases and 0 bases, with 9 bases remaining between them. The length of the CDR3 is 15 residues. In DNA form, the CDR3 reads TGTGCCAGCTCACCACCTTCGGGAAGCTCCTACGAGCAGTACTTC. The encoded protein is CASSPPSGSSYEQYF.

The chain combines TRBV28 with TRBJ1-1; no clear D gene. Germline CDR1 MDHEN, CDR2 SYDVKM. Trimming left V 7 bases short and J 1 base short, with 13 bases between. This CDR3 is 14 amino acids long. Here the CDR3 reads CASKLDVPNTEAFF. CDR3 in DNA: TGTGCCAGCAAGTTGGACGTACCGAACACTGAAGCTTTCTTT.

The chain joins TRBV30 to TRBJ2-3; 9 bases line up with TRBD1. This CDR3 contains 15 residues. V gave up 5 bases and J gave up 7 bases; unmatched junction bases: 13. Germline V CDR1 and CDR2: GTSNPN, SVGIG (reference sequence). CDR3 sequence: CAWAITGGLPNTQYF. In DNA form, the CDR3 reads TGTGCCTGGGCCATTACAGGGGGCCTCCCAAATACGCAGTATTTT.

The J gene is TRBJ2-7, the V gene TRBV5-4, with D unresolved. Between the trimmed V and J ends, which lost 1 base and 0 bases, there was a span of 8 bases. The CDR3 has 14 residues. The V gene's germline CDR1 is SGHNT and CDR2 YYREEE (reference sequence). CDR3 in amino acids: CASSLRQGSYEQYF. CDR3 nucleotide sequence: TGTGCCAGCAGCTTGCGACAAGGCTCCTACGAGCAGTACTTC.

In this sample, this clone turned up once. The CDR3 coding sequence is TGTGCCAGCATGCGGACTAGCGACACCGGGGAGCTGTTTTTT. This sequence encodes CASMRTSDTGELFF. The chain couples TRBV9 to TRBJ2-2, with 9 nucleotides matching TRBD2. CDR1 SGDLS and CDR2 YYNGEE come from the germline V gene. The CDR3 is made up of 14 amino acids. J gave up 3 bases and V 6 bases, and 3 bases lay outside the gene matches.

The chain recombines TRBV6-1 with TRBJ1-4, with 9 bases fitting TRBD1. The CDR3 contains 17 residues. J lost 5 bases, V lost 1 base, and 8 bases had no gene match. In germline, CDR1 is MNHNS, CDR2 SASEGT. CDR3 in amino acids: CASSEGVVGTGNEKLFF. In DNA form, the CDR3 reads TGTGCCAGCAGTGAAGGCGTGGTCGGGACAGGGAATGAAAAACTGTTTTTT.

The DNA for the CDR3 is TGTGCCAGCAGTTTCGACAGGGTAAGCAATCAGCCCCAGCATTTT. It is translated as CASSFDRVSNQPQHF. The V gene is TRBV28, the J gene TRBJ1-5; TRBD1 agrees at 7 bases. CDR1 is MDHEN, CDR2 SYDVKM, per germline. Trimming removed 3 bases from V and 1 base from J; junction bases left unmatched: 3. The CDR3 spans 15 residues.

This clone was found once. The gene calls are TRBV2 and TRBJ2-3; D may be TRBD2 (5 bases). CDR3 length: 15 amino acids. V was cut by 5 bases and J by 5 bases, with 17 bases left in between. CDR1 SNHLY and CDR2 FYNNEI come from the germline V gene. CDR3 bases: TGTGCCAGCAGTCGGACTGCCACCCTCTTAGATACGCAGTATTTT. This translates into CASSRTATLLDTQYF. The whole variable domain, remainder taken from reference TRBV2 and TRBJ2-3, is EPEVTQTPSHQVTQMGQEVILRCVPISNHLYFYWYRQILGQKVEFLVSFYNNEISEKSEIFDDQFSVERPDGSNFTLKIRSTKLEDSAMYFCASSRTATLLDTQYFGPGTRLTVL.

The chain joins TRBV4-3 to TRBJ1-2; D unclear. V gave up 1 base and J gave up 7 bases, with 10 bases separating them. The CDR3 sequence is 13 residues long. The germline V gene has CDR1 LGHNA and CDR2 YSLEER. CDR3 bases: TGCGCCAGCAGCCAAGTAAGAGCGGCTGGCTACACCTTC. This gives the protein CASSQVRAAGYTF.

Concerning this clone: This sample also contains other DNA sequences that code for the same CDR3. This chain joins TRBV7-9 and TRBJ2-2; no definite D call. From germline, CDR1 is SEHNR and CDR2 FQNEAQ (reference sequence). V was cut by 5 bases and J by 2 bases, with 6 bases left in between. This CDR3 contains 13 residues. The CDR3 reads CASSLGNTGELFF. Here the CDR3 DNA reads TGTGCCAGCAGCCTTGGAAACACCGGGGAGCTGTTTTTT. Full variable domain (missing parts from reference TRBV7-9 and TRBJ2-2): DTGVSQNPRHKITKRGQNVTFRCDPISEHNRLYWYRQTLGQGPEFLTYFQNEAQLEKSRLLSDRFSAERPKGSFSTLEIQRTEQGDSAMYLCASSLGNTGELFFGEGSRLTVL.